These 10 T cell receptor beta chains originate from one sample sequenced in a study of blood T cells in healthy people across ages. Through a sample-barcoded 5' primer and a J-beta primer mix, a second PCR was run for about 6 to 11 cycles. TCRdb reprocessed the 5' RACE reads via MiXCR and lists one record per CDR3 protein. The repertoire holds around 990,000 distinct CDR3 sequences, with about 25% as singletons. The same data also contributed to another study, on T cells of mothers and their children.

Sequenced sample: blood. The receptors shown here come from a girl aged 2 to 9 in good health.

The rearrangement joins TRBV27 to TRBJ2-7, with 7 nucleotides matching TRBD2. This CDR3 is built from 16 residues. The germline CDR1 and CDR2 sequences are MNHEY and SMNVEV (reference sequence). Trimming took 2 bases from V and 5 from J; bases not matched to a gene: 12. The CDR3, as DNA: TGTGCCAGCAGTTTAAAATCGCGGACTAGGCACGACGAGCAGTACTTC. It codes for CASSLKSRTRHDEQYF.

Only a few counts were recorded for this clonotype. CDR3 in DNA: TGTGCCAGCAGCCCCTCGGTCGGGGTCTCGGATACGCAGTATTTT. Amino acid sequence: CASSPSVGVSDTQYF. The V and J genes are TRBV14 and TRBJ2-3, with a tentative D call TRBD2 (5 bases). Germline values: CDR1 SGHDN, CDR2 FVKESK. The CDR3 extends over 15 amino acids. The V gene lost 4 bases and the J gene lost 6 bases, with 17 bases spanning the gap.

The rearrangement links TRBV9 to TRBJ2-1, with 7 nucleotides matching TRBD1. The CDR3 runs 15 residues. Germline V gives CDR1 SGDLS, CDR2 YYNGEE. The J segment lost 5 bases and the V segment lost 0 bases, leaving 5 bases of the junction unmatched. This chain's CDR3 is CASSVVDRADNEQFF. The CDR3, as DNA: TGTGCCAGCAGCGTAGTTGACAGGGCGGACAATGAGCAGTTCTTC.

In its sample, this clonotype was seen a few times. The chain links TRBV7-9 to TRBJ2-1; TRBD2 agrees at 11 bases. The end of the DNA aligns better with TRBJ2-7, so the J call may be wrong. The CDR3 totals 15 residues. Germline CDR1 is SEHNR and CDR2 is FQNEAQ (reference sequence). In DNA, the CDR3 is TGTGCCAGCAGCTCCACTAGCGGGAGTTCCTACGAGCAGTACTTC. It yields the protein CASSSTSGSSYEQYF.

This chain uses TRBV6-5 with TRBJ1-5, with D perhaps matching TRBD1 (5 bases). Germline CDR1 MNHEY, CDR2 SVGAGI. This CDR3 contains 12 residues. Trimming took 10 bases from V and 4 from J, leaving 11 bases between them. Here the CDR3 DNA reads TGTGCCACGGGCCGGGGGAATCAGCCCCAGCATTTT. It specifies CATGRGNQPQHF.

This clonotype was counted only a few times. The V and J genes are TRBV6-2 or TRBV6-3 and TRBJ2-5, with D uncertain. With the DNA end fitting TRBJ2-1 better, the J assignment may be wrong. This CDR3 contains 14 residues. The germline V gene encodes CDR1 MNHEY and CDR2 SVGEGT. This CDR3 is CASSYPNHEGKQFF. CDR3 DNA sequence: TGTGCCAGCAGTTACCCTAATCATGAAGGGAAGCAGTTCTTC.

This sequence joins TRBV14 and TRBJ2-7; D not resolved. Germline V CDR1 and CDR2: SGHDN, FVKESK. The CDR3 consists of 13 residues. V lost 5 bases, J lost 5 bases, and 13 bases lay in between. The CDR3 nucleotides are TGTGCCAGCAGCTCGATTATAACCCACGAGCAGTACTTC. Amino acids: CASSSIITHEQYF.

This chain connects TRBV29-1 to TRBJ1-2; D perhaps matches TRBD1 (5 bases). This CDR3 has 12 amino acids. Trimming removed 3 bases at V and 6 bases at J, with 11 bases between. Looked up from germline, CDR1 is SQVTM and CDR2 is ANQGSEA. CDR3 coding DNA: TGCAGCGTTGAGAAGGGGATGGATGGCTACACCTTC. Translated, it gives CSVEKGMDGYTF. The full variable domain, in which reference TRBV29-1 and TRBJ1-2 provide the parts outside the CDR3, is SAVISQKPSRDICQRGTSLTIQCQVDSQVTMMFWYRQQPGQSLTLIATANQGSEATYESGFVIDKFPISRPNLTFSTLTVSNMSPEDSSIYLCSVEKGMDGYTFGSGTRLTVV.

The chain recombines TRBV7-2 with TRBJ1-3; D is perhaps TRBD1 (6 bases). Germline V lookup: CDR1 SGHTA, CDR2 FQGNSA. CDR3 length: 15 residues. V lost 3 bases and J 0 bases, leaving 9 bases between the germline ends. Here the CDR3 DNA reads TGTGCCAGCAGCTTGAGGGGGGGCTCTGGAAACACCATATATTTT. Protein product: CASSLRGGSGNTIYF.

The chain employs TRBV12-3 or TRBV12-4 and TRBJ2-4; 10 nucleotides match TRBD1. This CDR3 contains 16 residues. The junction had 10 bases not matched to a gene; V was cut back by 2 bases and J by 9 bases. Here the CDR3 reads CASSLRSGTGEVIQYF. In DNA form, the CDR3 reads TGTGCCAGCAGTTTACGTTCCGGGACAGGGGAAGTCATTCAGTACTTC.